This TCR beta chain was sequenced in a study of T cell clonotyping in hematopoietic cell transplantation (dated by TCRdb to the early 2020s). Looking at the study overall: Recipient samples taken before transplant were collected after cytoreduction. Patients were recruited between September 2015 and 2017 and followed until late 2020 or death. A total of some 130 blood samples were collected in the study from 35 consecutive transplant recipients and their related donors. Broader findings and caveats from the paper: After transplant, TCR diversity in recipients dropped, and pathologically expanded clonotypes increased progressively from day 30 to day 180. The sample size was limited and the cells went unsorted, which meant the CD4 and CD8 repertoire contributions could not be told apart. Recipient repertoires showed only a small fraction of overlap with donor repertoires, and over 97% appeared de novo at the given depth. Inverse Simpson Index values from donors and from recipients before transplant predicted broader TCR repertoire diversity after transplant.

Read against the paper, the sample's time point label means: recipient sample about 28 days before transplant, after cytoreduction. Recipient blood was collected about 28 days before transplant and at days 30, 100 and 180 after transplant. Nuclei Lysis Solution was used to extract genomic DNA from fresh or cryopreserved unfractionated peripheral blood mononuclear cells. The immunoSEQ assay, a bias-controlled multiplex PCR with V- and J-specific primers, was used to amplify TCR beta CDR3 regions from genomic DNA. In a second PCR step, the CDR3 amplicons were tagged with a proprietary barcode plus Illumina adapter sequences. An Illumina MiSeq instrument was used for sequencing of the CDR3 libraries. The published analysis was carried out like this. Export and quality control were performed with immunoSEQ Analyzer 3.0, and downstream analyses were performed with R Bioconductor and Immunarch. Only productive rearrangements in the normalized downsampled data set went into calculating the repertoire metrics. In the normalized cohort, clonotypes with more than 5 templates were defined as pathologically expanded. The Inverse Simpson Index was used to measure repertoire diversity. CMV-specificity analyses were carried out on the non-normalized data set to capture all clonotypes. TCRdb holds this immuneACCESS table with in-frame rearrangements only. Some clones are missing; in checked studies, unresolved V genes explain under half, and the rest has no known cause. D and trimming were read from the DNA, whereas the V and J calls and clone size are those reported in that table. This sample lists roughly 28,000 clones; approximately 94% were detected once. Approximately 2.1% of the sample goes to the ten largest clones.

A word on this clone: Its recognized antigen is unknown. No qualities accompany the bases; no much larger clone lies one base away.

The germline V gene specifies MDHEN as CDR1 and SYDVKM as CDR2. Relative to germline, V is 1 base shorter and J is 3 bases shorter, with 6 bases between their ends. Its CDR3 holds 14 amino acids, cysteine through phenylalanine. Kept here is only the CDR3 DNA, which spans 42 bases and is read in frame from base 1. The chain employs TRBV28 and TRBJ2-2; no D segment can be confidently identified. Sequencing used peripheral blood mononuclear cells, obtained before stem cell transplant. The TCR sequence derives from a man in his fifties with acute myeloid leukemia. Some clones in this sample may be carry-over from other donors' samples. CDR3 reads: CASSLLPDTGELFF. The nucleotide sequence reads TGTGCCAGCAGTTTATTGCCGGACACCGGGGAGCTGTTTTTT.